The T cell receptor (beta chain) under discussion was sequenced for a study of T cells in Graves' hyperthyroidism and ophthalmopathy. Study as a whole: Peripheral blood was taken when the disease was first diagnosed, before any treatment began.

Recently diagnosed hyperthyroidism of less than 2 months' duration affected patients aged 18 to 65. Those patients with uncontrolled infection, other autoimmune disease, pregnancy or lactation were excluded. Notes on the study in general: Blood also carried most thyroid clonotypes expanded above 0.001.

The investigators amplified TCR beta CDR3 regions from RNA transcripts. TCR CDR3 regions were first amplified by RT-PCR with HTBI primers. From the multiplex PCR reads, TCRdb called clonotypes with MiXCR, one entry per CDR3 protein. The data show hundreds of thousands of distinct CDR3 sequences, with under 20% seen just once and roughly 17% held by the top ten. Note on this clonotype: Antigen specificity is unknown.

The CDR3 has 13 amino acids. V shed 2 bases and J shed 15 bases, with 17 bases lying between them. Sequences were obtained from blood. The sequence came from a woman aged 50 to 60 with Graves' hyperthyroidism that later progressed to Graves' ophthalmopathy. The chain is built from TRBV12-3 or TRBV12-4 and TRBJ2-1; D not certain. The DNA for the CDR3 is TGTGCCAGCAGTTTAAACCCTTCTGGGTATACGTTCTTC. Protein product: CASSLNPSGYTFF.